The rows below give T cell receptor beta chains drawn from one sample of a study of T cells in localized non-small cell lung cancer. Profiled with immunoSEQ multiplex PCR; TCRdb holds only in-frame clones, not every one. The sample has 75,000 to 80,000 clones; 80% are singletons. This material consisted of peripheral blood, taken before any cancer treatment. These receptors were taken from a female donor older than 55 with stage I lung adenocarcinoma. CDR3s include the opening cysteine and the closing phenylalanine or tryptophan. The order of the fields is J gene, D gene, clone size, V gene, CDR3 protein, CDR3 DNA. A D gene is named only where the DNA matches it firmly. Clone size is given for some rows only: seen once, a few or many times, or a class if the clone is expanded.

>TRBJ1-4|-|-|TRBV13
CASSSAHGQNNEKLFF
TGTGCCAGCAGCTCCGCTCATGGACAGAATAATGAAAAACTGTTTTTT
>TRBJ2-3|TRBD1|once|TRBV11-2
CASSPRQGYTDTQYF
TGTGCCAGCAGCCCGCGACAGGGATACACAGATACGCAGTATTTT
>TRBJ2-3|TRBD2|-|TRBV5-1
CASSLARGGTDTQYF
TGCGCCAGCAGCTTGGCCCGGGGGGGTACAGATACGCAGTATTTT
>TRBJ1-5|-|-|TRBV18
CASSPRTQGSQPQHF
TGTGCCAGCTCACCGCGGACTCAGGGAAGTCAGCCCCAGCATTTT
>TRBJ2-3|-|-|TRBV7-6
CASSLRGWASGTDTQYF
TGTGCCAGCAGCTTACGAGGGTGGGCTTCGGGGACAGATACGCAGTATTTT
>TRBJ2-3|TRBD2|-|TRBV9
CASSGAGDVVDTQYF
TGTGCCAGCAGCGGAGCGGGGGACGTTGTCGATACGCAGTATTTT
>TRBJ1-1|TRBD1|-|TRBV4-2
CASSQPGGNTEAFF
TGTGCCAGCAGCCAACCAGGGGGCAACACTGAAGCTTTCTTT
>TRBJ1-6|TRBD1|-|TRBV27
CASSLGDRGKGSPLHF
TGTGCCAGCAGTCTAGGGGACAGGGGAAAAGGATCACCCCTCCACTTT
>TRBJ2-7|TRBD1|-|TRBV6-1
CASRKGQGAGEQYF
TGTGCCAGCAGAAAGGGACAGGGCGCAGGGGAGCAGTACTTC
>TRBJ1-5|TRBD1|-|TRBV6-1
CASSDRGLQPQHF
TGTGCCAGCAGCGACAGGGGGCTCCAGCCCCAGCATTTT
>TRBJ2-7|-|once|TRBV11-2
CASSSRDVQYF
TGTGCCAGCAGCTCCAGGGATGTGCAGTACTTC
>TRBJ1-4|-|-|TRBV28
CASSFANEKLFF
TGTGCCAGCAGTTTCGCTAATGAAAAACTGTTTTTT
>TRBJ1-6|-|-|TRBV27
CASSSQKSPLHF
TGTGCCAGCAGTTCACAGAAATCACCCCTCCACTTT
>TRBJ1-2|-|-|TRBV4-3
CASSQSHLEANYGYTF
TGCGCCAGCAGCCAATCTCACTTGGAAGCTAACTATGGCTACACCTTC
>TRBJ1-1|-|many|TRBV9
CASSSYQGIAEAFF
TGTGCCAGCAGCTCATACCAGGGTATCGCTGAAGCTTTCTTT
>TRBJ2-7|-|-|TRBV28
CASRHRQGGGYEQYF
TGTGCCAGTAGACATAGACAGGGTGGGGGGTACGAGCAGTACTTC
>TRBJ2-1|TRBD2|-|TRBV9
CASSTSPWELADNNEQFF
TGTGCCAGCAGCACGTCCCCGTGGGAGCTAGCGGATAACAATGAGCAGTTCTTC
>TRBJ1-2|-|once|TRBV14
CASSPNTGPYGYTF
TGTGCCAGCAGCCCAAACACGGGGCCCTATGGCTACACCTTC
>TRBJ2-3|TRBD1|-|TRBV18
CATHIPGQGTDTQYF
TGTGCCACCCACATACCGGGACAGGGTACAGATACGCAGTATTTT
>TRBJ1-1|-|-|TRBV2
CASSGQPNTEAFF
TGTGCCAGCAGTGGACAGCCGAACACTGAAGCTTTCTTT
>TRBJ1-1|-|-|TRBV7-9
CASSLSTAGTEAFF
TGTGCCAGCAGCTTAAGTACAGCTGGGACTGAAGCTTTCTTT
>TRBJ2-1|TRBD2|-|TRBV5-4
CASSGGLVSNEQFF
TGTGCCAGCAGCGGGGGACTAGTTTCCAATGAGCAGTTCTTC
>TRBJ2-5|-|-|TRBV7-2
CASSLDQGQKTQYF
TGTGCCAGCAGCTTAGACCAGGGGCAAAAGACCCAGTACTTC
>TRBJ1-2|-|-|TRBV7-8
CASSLDWAAYGYTF
TGTGCCAGCAGCTTAGATTGGGCGGCCTATGGCTACACCTTC
>TRBJ2-7|TRBD2|-|TRBV7-2
CASSSRLAGAGEQYF
TGTGCCAGCAGTTCCAGACTAGCGGGAGCGGGCGAGCAGTACTTC
>TRBJ2-7|-|-|TRBV7-8
CASSLGAYEQYF
TGTGCCAGCAGCTTAGGGGCCTACGAGCAGTACTTC
>TRBJ1-1|-|-|TRBV7-8
CASNLPGRGTEAFF
TGTGCCAGCAACTTACCGGGGCGGGGGACTGAAGCTTTCTTT
>TRBJ2-2|-|once|TRBV5-1
CASSINVGTNTGELFF
TGCGCCAGCAGCATAAACGTGGGTACGAACACCGGGGAGCTGTTTTTT
>TRBJ1-4|-|-|TRBV5-6
CASSLGGAHSNEKLFF
TGTGCCAGCAGCTTGGGGGGTGCGCATAGTAATGAAAAACTGTTTTTT